A selection of T cell receptor beta chains follows, all from one sample in a study of cytomegalovirus exposure and HLA in healthy donors. The table came from immunoSEQ multiplex PCR; TCRdb's copy has only in-frame clones and leaves some out. There are 150,000 or so clones in the sample; approximately 80% occur only once, and roughly 5.9% lies in the top ten. The sequenced material came from PBMCs. These receptors were taken from a woman aged 40 to 50 in good health and CMV-seropositive. Each CDR3 is given with its conserved first and last residue. The D gene is left open where the match is weak. The size field is filled for only some rows; it gives once, few, many or a size class.

D,size,V,J,DNA,CDR3
TRBD2,NA,TRBV2,TRBJ2-3,TGTGCCACCGGACCAGAGCTAGCGGGAGGGTCCACAGATACGCAGTATTTT,CATGPELAGGSTDTQYF
NA,NA,TRBV7-9,TRBJ2-7,TGTGCCAGCAGCTTAGCTGGACAGTCCTACGAGCAGTACTTC,CASSLAGQSYEQYF
TRBD2,NA,TRBV28,TRBJ2-1,TGTGCCAGCAGTTTGGTCCGACTAGCGGGCGCCTACAATGAGCAGTTCTTC,CASSLVRLAGAYNEQFF
NA,NA,TRBV11-3,TRBJ2-3,TGTGCCAGCAGCTTAGACCACACGATTCGCACAGATACGCAGTATTTT,CASSLDHTIRTDTQYF
TRBD1,NA,TRBV28,TRBJ1-5,TGTGCCAGCAGCCAATTCCCCACCAGGGGGCAGCCCCAGCATTTT,CASSQFPTRGQPQHF
NA,NA,TRBV7-9,TRBJ2-3,TGTTCCAGCAGCTTTCGGGCAGATACGCAGTATTTT,CSSSFRADTQYF
TRBD2,NA,TRBV28,TRBJ2-7,TGTGCCAGCAGTTTTCCCGCTAGCGGTCCCTACGAGCAGTACTTC,CASSFPASGPYEQYF
NA,few,TRBV30,TRBJ2-3,TGTGCCTGGAGTGCTACCGGTGGTACAGATACGCAGTATTTT,CAWSATGGTDTQYF
NA,NA,TRBV7-8,TRBJ1-3,TGTGCCAGCAGCTTGGACAGAAGCTCTGGAAACACCATATATTTT,CASSLDRSSGNTIYF
NA,NA,TRBV15,TRBJ2-3,TGTGCCACCAGCTACTATGGTTCGGTGACAGATACGCAGTATTTT,CATSYYGSVTDTQYF
TRBD1,NA,TRBV28,TRBJ1-2,TGTGCCAGCAGTCCCCAGGGGGCGGGAGAAGGGAGATATGGCTACACCTTC,CASSPQGAGEGRYGYTF
NA,NA,TRBV7-9,TRBJ2-2,TGTGCCAGCAGCTTAGCGTTTTTACAGGGCACCGGGGAGCTGTTTTTT,CASSLAFLQGTGELFF
NA,NA,TRBV6-1,TRBJ1-6,TGTGCCAGCAGGCGACAGGTCGGCGATAATTCACCCCTCCACTTT,CASRRQVGDNSPLHF
NA,NA,TRBV14,TRBJ2-3,TGTGCCAGCAGCCAGGACAATTTTCCAGATACGCAGTATTTT,CASSQDNFPDTQYF
TRBD1,NA,TRBV5-1,TRBJ2-1,TGCGCCAGCAGCTCACAGCCAGGACAGGGTTACAATGAGCAGTTCTTC,CASSSQPGQGYNEQFF
TRBD2,NA,TRBV9,TRBJ2-7,TGTGCCAGCAGCCCATCCAGCGGGAGGGCCTCCTACGAGCAGTACTTC,CASSPSSGRASYEQYF
TRBD2,NA,TRBV27,TRBJ2-7,TGTGCCAGCAGTTCACCGGGACTAGCGGGGATAGGCTACGAGCAGTACTTC,CASSSPGLAGIGYEQYF
NA,once,TRBV5-1,TRBJ2-2,TGCGCCAGCAGCCGCGGCACGGTTGCCGGGGAGCTGTTTTTT,CASSRGTVAGELFF
TRBD1,few,TRBV30,TRBJ2-7,TGTGCCTGGAGTCCCGGGACAGGGGCCTACGAGCAGTACTTC,CAWSPGTGAYEQYF
TRBD1,NA,TRBV28,TRBJ2-7,TGTGCCAGCAGTCAAGTCGGGACAGGGGTCTACGAGCAGTACTTC,CASSQVGTGVYEQYF
NA,NA,TRBV10-1,TRBJ2-3,TGCGCCAGCAGAGGACAAGACACAGATACGCAGTATTTT,CASRGQDTDTQYF
TRBD1,few,TRBV27,TRBJ1-2,TGTGCCAGCAGCCCCTGGGGGGACAGGGATAACTATGGCTACACCTTC,CASSPWGDRDNYGYTF
TRBD2,NA,TRBV5-5,TRBJ2-1,TGTGCCAGCTTCAGACTAGCGGGGGTGAGCTCCTACAATGAGCAGTTCTTC,CASFRLAGVSSYNEQFF
NA,NA,TRBV6-5,TRBJ1-1,TGTGCCAGCATGCGGGAATTGAACACTGAAGCTTTCTTT,CASMRELNTEAFF
NA,NA,TRBV30,TRBJ2-3,TGTGCCTCCTCCGGGGTTAGCGTGGCAGATACGCAGTATTTT,CASSGVSVADTQYF
NA,NA,TRBV5-6,TRBJ2-1,TGTGCCAGCAGCGTGACTACGAATCGCTACAATGAGCAGTTCTTC,CASSVTTNRYNEQFF
NA,NA,TRBV20-1,TRBJ2-2,TGCAGTGCTAGCCCGGCCGGGGAGCTGTTTTTT,CSASPAGELFF
TRBD2,NA,TRBV7-6,TRBJ2-1,TGTGCCAGCAGCTCTCTTGGCTCGGGAGGGGGTTACAATGAGCAGTTCTTC,CASSSLGSGGGYNEQFF
NA,NA,TRBV28,TRBJ1-5,TGTGCCAGCCGGGATAGCAATCAGCCCCAGCATTTT,CASRDSNQPQHF